Given below is one TCR beta chain in context. The antigen is not known. The data derive from a study of monozygotic twins with inflammatory bowel disease. Study outcomes and limitations: For IBD patients, clonotypes shared with others were fewer than for healthy twins, especially with disease activity. IBD patients carried less diverse TCRbeta repertoires (inverse Simpson) than healthy co-twins. The authors note that differing immunosuppressive treatments may have added variability to patient repertoires.

CDR1 and CDR2 from the germline V gene are SGHRS and YFSETQ. CDR3 length: 16 residues. TCRdb reprocessed the 5' RACE reads, keeping one entry per CDR3 protein, no DNA. This repertoire includes around 410,000 distinct CDR3 sequences. The material sequenced was blood. This clonotype was sampled from a human donor with ulcerative colitis or Crohn's disease, or a healthy co-twin of an affected twin (not recorded which). This chain links TRBV5-1 with TRBJ2-1; with no DNA, the TCRdb D assignment of TRBD2 cannot be verified. The CDR3 is CASSLWTSGKTIEQFF.